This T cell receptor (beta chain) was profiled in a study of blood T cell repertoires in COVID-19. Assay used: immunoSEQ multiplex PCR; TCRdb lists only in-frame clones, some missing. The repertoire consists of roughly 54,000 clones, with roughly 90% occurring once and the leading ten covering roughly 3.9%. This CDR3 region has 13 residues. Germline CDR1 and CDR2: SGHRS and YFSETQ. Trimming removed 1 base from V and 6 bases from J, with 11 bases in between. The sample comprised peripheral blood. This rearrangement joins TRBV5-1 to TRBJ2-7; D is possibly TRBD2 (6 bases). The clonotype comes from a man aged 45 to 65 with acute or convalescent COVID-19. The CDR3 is CASSLRLDSEQYF. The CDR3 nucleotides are TGCGCCAGCAGCTTGCGACTAGATTCCGAGCAGTACTTC.